This entry lists 18 T cell receptor beta chains sequenced from one sample in a study of prognosis after radiotherapy for stage I lung cancer. The TCR beta CDR3 region was amplified from genomic DNA, with two rounds of multiplex PCR being used for the amplification. First-round PCR amplification was performed with primers specific to each TRBV and TRBJ gene. TCRdb passed the multiplex PCR reads through MiXCR, listing each CDR3 protein once. This sample carries about 59,000 distinct CDR3 sequences, 26% of them seen once, and the ten largest clones take around 8%. Sample: PBMCs, taken before or after stereotactic body radiation therapy (not recorded which). The receptor set was obtained from a donor aged 50 or older with non-small cell lung cancer.

There are many counts of this clonotype. This rearrangement joins TRBV20-1 to TRBJ2-7; 8 positions match TRBD1. The CDR3 sequence is 11 residues long. The J segment lost 5 bases and the V segment lost 6 bases, leaving 3 bases of the junction unmatched. The germline CDR1 and CDR2 sequences are DFQATT and SNEGSKA (reference sequence). CDR3 protein: CSAKDRDEQYF. CDR3 DNA sequence: TGCAGTGCGAAGGACAGGGACGAGCAGTACTTC.

There are many counts of this clonotype. The CDR3: CATSPGTGGVNEQFF. The CDR3 DNA sequence: TGTGCCACCAGTCCCGGGACAGGGGGCGTGAATGAGCAGTTCTTC. The chain joins TRBV24-1 to TRBJ2-1; 12 bases line up with TRBD1. The CDR3 extends over 15 amino acids. V dropped 6 bases and J dropped 7; count of bases not matched to a gene: 6. Germline CDR1 and CDR2: KGHDR and SFDVKD.

This clonotype was counted ten times or more. The genes are TRBV20-1 and TRBJ1-3, with D maybe TRBD1 (6 bases). The CDR3 contains 14 residues. Trimming took off 2 bases at V and 7 bases at J, with 15 bases between the two ends. Germline CDR1 is DFQATT and CDR2 is SNEGSKA (reference sequence). As DNA, the CDR3 is TGCAGTGCTAGAACGGACAGAGGGCCGAACACCATATATTTT. Its translation: CSARTDRGPNTIYF.

This clonotype was counted ten times or more. This sequence joins TRBV5-1 and TRBJ2-7, with D uncertain. The CDR3 sequence is 14 residues long. Germline V gene sequence: CDR1 SGHRS, CDR2 YFSETQ. V gave up 4 bases and J gave up 0 bases, with 11 bases separating them. CDR3 protein: CASSRDPTSYEQYF. The CDR3 DNA reads TGCGCCAGCAGCAGGGATCCCACCTCCTACGAGCAGTACTTC.

Turning to this clonotype: One junction end does not reproduce the germline sequence, and a read error may be involved. The chain uses TRBV5-1 and TRBJ1-6, with 7 bases that match TRBD1. The CDR3 contains 15 residues. CDR1 is SGHRS and CDR2 is YFSETQ in the germline V gene. The CDR3 coding sequence is TGCGCCAGCAGCGACCGACAGGGCGATAATTCACCCCTCAAATTT. It translates to CASSDRQGDNSPLKF. The whole variable domain, remainder taken from reference TRBV5-1 and TRBJ1-6, is KAGVTQTPRYLIKTRGQQVTLSCSPISGHRSVSWYQQTPGQGLQFLFEYFSETQRNKGNFPGRFSGRQFSNSRSEMNVSTLELGDSALYLCASSDRQGDNSPLKFGNGTRLTVT.

The V gene is TRBV5-5, the J gene TRBJ1-2; possibly TRBD1 for D (6 bases). The ends were cut back, 2 bases at V and 6 bases at J, with 11 bases in the middle. CDR1 and CDR2 (germline): SGHKS, YYEKEE (reference sequence). The CDR3 is 13 residues long. CDR3 in amino acids: CASSFGQTNGYTF. The CDR3 nucleotides are TGTGCCAGCAGCTTCGGACAGACCAATGGCTACACCTTC.

This clonotype was found many times. The chain joins TRBV20-1 to TRBJ1-2, with TRBD1 matching 9 bases. Germline loops: CDR1 DFQATT, CDR2 SNEGSKA (reference sequence). The CDR3 has 16 residues. Trimming at V came to 3 bases and at J to 5 bases, leaving 13 bases not matched to a gene. This CDR3 reads CSARDYTGGVWYGYTF. The CDR3 DNA reads TGCAGTGCTAGGGACTACACAGGGGGCGTATGGTATGGCTACACCTTC.

This clonotype was found a few times. This may be a read error: a much more frequent sequence differs by one nucleotide. The chain recombines TRBV6-2 or TRBV6-3 with TRBJ2-1; possibly TRBD1 for D (5 bases). The V end was cut by 6 bases, the J end by 2 bases, with 17 bases between. This CDR3 has 16 amino acids. CDR1 MNHEY and CDR2 SVGEGT come from the germline V gene. DNA for the CDR3: TGTGCCAGCAGCCCTATACCGAGACAGACCTACAATGAGCAGTTCTTC. The encoded protein is CASSPIPRQTYNEQFF.

This clonotype was detected ten times or more. The CDR3 DNA is TGTGCCAGCAGCTTAGATACTAGCGAAGAGACCCAGTACTTC. It translates to CASSLDTSEETQYF. The rearrangement joins TRBV11-3 to TRBJ2-5; 7 nucleotides align to TRBD2. Germline V lookup: CDR1 SGHNT, CDR2 YENEEA. V was pared by 0 bases and J by 3 bases, with 1 base of the junction left unmatched. This CDR3 region has 14 residues.

As regards this clonotype: This may stem from a read error, because a much larger clone lies one nucleotide away. This likely comes from a read error, as the CDR3 has no conserved phenylalanine or tryptophan at its end. The genes are TRBV6-1 and TRBJ2-2; D unresolved. Germline V gene data show CDR1 as MNHNS and CDR2 as SASEGT. V dropped 1 base and J dropped 6 bases, with 3 bases sitting between them. CDR3 length equals 12 residues. For the CDR3, the DNA is TGTGCCAGCAGTGAAGTACCCGGGGAGCTGTTTTAT. It specifies CASSEVPGELFY.

The chain is built from TRBV18 and TRBJ1-5, with no clear D. This CDR3 comprises 15 residues. The V gene's germline CDR1 is KGHSH and CDR2 LQKENI. Trimming shortened V by 3 bases and J by 1 base, and 10 bases separated the two germline ends. The DNA of the CDR3 is TGTGCCAGCTCACCGCAACAAGAGAGCAATCAGCCCCAGCATTTT. This gives the protein CASSPQQESNQPQHF.

For this clonotype: One junction end disagrees with the germline gene, perhaps due to a read error. V is TRBV2 and J is TRBJ1-5, with D perhaps TRBD1 (5 bases). The CDR3 contains 15 residues. Looked up from germline, CDR1 is SNHLY and CDR2 is FYNNEI. The CDR3 DNA follows: TGTGCCAGCAGTGAACGACAGTTTAGCAGTCAGCCCCAGCATTTT. It codes for CASSERQFSSQPQHF.

Details on this clonotype: Given a far larger clone just one base away, this is likely a sequencing read error. The chain employs TRBV6-9 and TRBJ1-5, with D perhaps matching TRBD1 (5 bases). CDR3 size: 14 residues. V lost 4 bases to trimming and J lost 8 bases, with 15 bases between them. Germline loops: CDR1 MNHGY, CDR2 SVAAGI. CDR3 in DNA: TGTGCCAGCAGTTCTGCGGCAGGGCGGAAGCCCCAGCATTTT. It codes for CASSSAAGRKPQHF.

This clonotype has ten or more counts. This sequence joins TRBV6-1 and TRBJ2-1; D is unclear. This CDR3 is 13 amino acids long. V was shortened by 5 bases and J by 4 bases, with 9 bases between the two germline ends. The germline V gene encodes CDR1 MNHNS and CDR2 SASEGT. DNA of the CDR3: TGTGCCAGCAGTCGGGTAGGGTACAATGAGCAGTTCTTC. Its protein is CASSRVGYNEQFF.

This clonotype was recorded many times. V and J are TRBV6-9 and TRBJ2-1; unclear D gene. Germline values: CDR1 MNHGY, CDR2 SVAAGI. The V and J ends lost 4 bases and 5 bases respectively, with 9 bases between them. There are 13 residues in the CDR3. CDR3 bases: TGTGCCAGCAGTTTAGGGTCAAACAATGAGCAGTTCTTC. Translation gives CASSLGSNNEQFF.

With regard to this clonotype: The likely explanation is a read error, given a far larger clone one base away. The gene calls are TRBV6-8 and TRBJ2-1; 11 nucleotides line up with TRBD2. Losses at the gene ends were 5 bases for V and 5 bases for J; bases not matched to a gene: 5. From germline, CDR1 is MNHGY and CDR2 SAAAGT. This CDR3 region has 15 residues. CDR3 sequence (DNA): TGTGCCAGCAGTACTAGCGGGGGCTGTAACAATGAGCAGTTCTTC. Translated: CASSTSGGCNNEQFF.

V usage is TRBV18 and J usage is TRBJ1-1, with D perhaps matching TRBD1 (6 bases). The ends were cut back, 6 bases at V and 5 bases at J, with 16 bases in the middle. CDR1 and CDR2 (germline): KGHSH, LQKENI. The CDR3 consists of 14 residues. The DNA of the CDR3 is TGTGCCAGCTCGGATTCACAGGGTCGGACTGAAGCTTTCTTT. It encodes CASSDSQGRTEAFF.

This clonotype was picked up many times. The chain employs TRBV20-1 and TRBJ2-1, with a weak D call TRBD2 (6 bases). The CDR3 totals 14 residues. V shed 1 base and J shed 3 bases, with 10 bases lying between them. Looked up from germline, CDR1 is DFQATT and CDR2 is SNEGSKA (reference sequence). The CDR3 reads CSARVAAIYNEQFF. CDR3 nucleotides: TGCAGTGCTAGAGTAGCGGCTATCTACAATGAGCAGTTCTTC.